The 25 T cell receptor beta chains reported below all come from one sample, sequenced in a study of early stage breast cancer tumors. The protocol was immunoSEQ multiplex PCR, while the TCRdb copy is restricted to in-frame clones and leaves out a portion. The sample consists of 25,000 to 30,000 clones, about 60% of them appearing once. Specimen: breast tumor tissue. These receptor sequences come from a person aged 45 to 59 with breast cancer.

The chain is built from TRBV18 and TRBJ2-1, with a weak D call TRBD1 (5 bases). Germline CDR1 KGHSH, CDR2 LQKENI. V lost 2 bases to trimming and J lost 6 bases, with 8 bases between them. The length of the CDR3 is 13 residues. The CDR3 DNA is TGTGCCAGCTCACCAGGCAGGGCCAATGAGCAGTTCTTC. It specifies CASSPGRANEQFF.

The chain couples TRBV18 to TRBJ1-5; 11 nucleotides match TRBD1. The CDR3 covers 16 residues. The germline gives CDR1 KGHSH, CDR2 LQKENI. The V segment lost 3 bases and the J segment 4 bases; nucleotides outside the gene matches: 5. CDR3: CASSPSDRGLNQPQHF. The CDR3 nucleotides read TGTGCCAGCTCACCGTCGGACAGGGGGCTAAATCAGCCCCAGCATTTT.

The J gene is TRBJ1-1, the V gene TRBV6-5; D is possibly TRBD1 (6 bases). The germline V and J ends were trimmed by 5 bases and 2 bases, with 12 bases remaining between them. Germline V CDR1 and CDR2: MNHEY, SVGAGI. This CDR3 comprises 14 residues. The CDR3 DNA reads as TGTGCCAGCAGTGCAAGCAGGGGTAACACTGAAGCTTTCTTT. Protein: CASSASRGNTEAFF.

The rearrangement joins TRBV15 to TRBJ1-2; 8 nucleotides line up with TRBD1. CDR1 LNHNV and CDR2 YYDKDF come from the germline V gene (reference sequence). Trimming removed 0 bases from V and 2 bases from J; junction bases left unmatched: 2. This CDR3 is built from 15 residues. The CDR3 sequence is CATSREAGGNYGYTF. CDR3 bases: TGTGCCACCAGCAGAGAAGCAGGGGGCAACTATGGCTACACCTTC.

The chain has TRBV6-6 and TRBJ2-2; 9 bases fit TRBD2. The CDR3 spans 16 residues. V shed 6 bases, J shed 6 bases, and the junction held 11 bases outside the gene matches. Germline CDR1 is MNHNY and CDR2 is SVGAGI (reference sequence). CDR3: CASSPRGLAGPGELFF. CDR3 DNA sequence: TGTGCCAGCAGCCCTAGGGGACTAGCTGGTCCCGGGGAGCTGTTTTTT.

This sequence joins TRBV7-9 and TRBJ1-2; weak D call: TRBD1 (5 bases). The CDR3 spans 12 residues. V was cut by 5 bases and J by 2 bases, with 6 bases left in between. Germline V gene lookup returns CDR1 SEHNR and CDR2 FQNEAQ (reference sequence). CDR3 residues: CASSRDNYGYTF. The DNA for the CDR3 is TGTGCCAGCAGCCGGGACAACTATGGCTACACCTTC.

The chain combines TRBV19 with TRBJ2-7; 9 bases align to TRBD1. V shed 5 bases, J shed 2 bases, and the junction held 4 bases outside the gene matches. Germline CDR1 and CDR2: LNHDA and SQIVND (reference sequence). This CDR3 is 14 amino acids long. This chain's CDR3 is CASSPGTGTYEQYF. Here the CDR3 DNA reads TGTGCCAGTAGTCCCGGGACAGGGACCTACGAGCAGTACTTC.

This clone was recorded once. This sequence joins TRBV10-3 and TRBJ2-1; D is perhaps TRBD1 (6 bases). Per the germline V gene, CDR1 is ENHRY and CDR2 is SYGVKD. This CDR3 has 18 amino acids. The V end was cut by 0 bases, the J end by 0 bases, with 15 bases between. This CDR3 reads CAISESYQGRHSYNEQFF. The CDR3 coding sequence is TGTGCCATCAGTGAGTCATACCAGGGGCGCCACTCCTACAATGAGCAGTTCTTC.

The rearrangement uses TRBV2 and TRBJ1-5; 9 positions agree with TRBD1. The CDR3 is 15 amino acids. CDR1 is SNHLY, CDR2 FYNNEI, per germline. The ends lost 6 bases at V and 4 bases at J; junction bases unmatched: 7. CDR3 residues: CASRGDRANNQPQHF. For the CDR3, the DNA is TGTGCCAGCAGGGGGGACAGGGCGAATAATCAGCCCCAGCATTTT.

This chain links TRBV5-1 with TRBJ2-2; D remains unclear. Germline V lookup: CDR1 SGHRS, CDR2 YFSETQ. The CDR3 extends over 13 amino acids. The V and J ends lost 0 bases and 3 bases respectively, with 3 bases between them. The CDR3 sequence: CASSLAHTGELFF. CDR3 DNA sequence: TGCGCCAGCAGCTTGGCTCACACCGGGGAGCTGTTTTTT. Full variable domain (rest looked up from reference TRBV5-1 and TRBJ2-2): KAGVTQTPRYLIKTRGQQVTLSCSPISGHRSVSWYQQTPGQGLQFLFEYFSETQRNKGNFPGRFSGRQFSNSRSEMNVSTLELGDSALYLCASSLAHTGELFFGEGSRLTVL.

The rearrangement links TRBV2 to TRBJ1-2; no reliable D call. Trimming removed 4 bases at V and 1 base at J, with 7 bases between. CDR1 is SNHLY, CDR2 FYNNEI, per germline. This CDR3 has 13 residues. CDR3 loop: CASSVGFNYGYTF. CDR3 nucleotides: TGTGCCAGCAGTGTTGGGTTTAACTATGGCTACACCTTC.

This clone was picked up one time. This rearrangement joins TRBV6-1 to TRBJ2-3, with D uncertain. The V gene lost 6 bases and the J gene lost 1 base, with 11 bases spanning the gap. Per the germline V gene, CDR1 is MNHNS and CDR2 is SASEGT. The CDR3 is made up of 14 amino acids. CDR3 loop: CASRPRQGTDTQYF. CDR3 nucleotides: TGTGCCAGCAGGCCGCGCCAGGGCACAGATACGCAGTATTTT.

V and J are TRBV5-1 and TRBJ2-5, with D maybe TRBD1 (5 bases). Trimming stripped 5 bases from V and 2 bases from J, with 16 bases between. This CDR3 region has 15 residues. Germline CDR1 and CDR2: SGHRS and YFSETQ. The CDR3 coding sequence is TGCGCCAGCAGAGAGACGACAGTTACGCAAGAGACCCAGTACTTC. This codes for CASRETTVTQETQYF.

V gene TRBV7-3 combines with J gene TRBJ2-3; 15 bases are shared with TRBD2. Germline CDR1 and CDR2: SGHTA and FQGTGA. This CDR3 is built from 16 residues. The V gene end was trimmed by 5 bases and the J gene end by 5 bases; junction bases not matched to a gene: 5. The CDR3 nucleotides read TGTGCCAGCAGCACCCGGACTAGCGGGAGGGGAGATACGCAGTATTTT. Translated: CASSTRTSGRGDTQYF.

V usage is TRBV2 and J usage is TRBJ1-1; D perhaps matches TRBD1 (5 bases). Trimming shortened V by 9 bases and J by 6 bases, and 14 bases separated the two germline ends. The CDR3 is 12 residues long. Germline V gives CDR1 SNHLY, CDR2 FYNNEI. This CDR3 is CAREHRGAEAFF. The CDR3 nucleotides read TGTGCCAGAGAGCACAGAGGGGCTGAAGCTTTCTTT.

This clone came up a few times. CDR3 amino acids: CAISGSGGVDGYTF. CDR3 DNA sequence: TGTGCCATCAGTGGTTCGGGGGGCGTAGACGGCTACACCTTC. This chain joins TRBV10-3 and TRBJ1-2, with TRBD1 as a possible D gene (6 bases). The CDR3 spans 14 residues. V gave up 4 bases and J gave up 8 bases, with 17 bases separating them. Germline V lookup: CDR1 ENHRY, CDR2 SYGVKD.

This clone was seen a single time. This chain uses TRBV2 with TRBJ2-7; TRBD2 agrees at 9 bases. V gave up 6 bases and J gave up 2 bases; unmatched junction bases: 11. CDR3 length equals 16 residues. CDR1 is SNHLY and CDR2 is FYNNEI in the germline V gene. CDR3 loop: CASRGGSSGSAYEQYF. The CDR3 DNA reads as TGTGCCAGCAGGGGGGGGAGTAGCGGGAGCGCCTACGAGCAGTACTTC.

The chain employs TRBV7-2 and TRBJ1-2, with TRBD1 matching 8 bases. The CDR3 covers 14 residues. Germline CDR1 reads SGHTA; CDR2 reads FQGNSA. V lost 4 bases, J lost 4 bases, and 5 bases stayed unmatched. DNA of the CDR3: TGTGCCAGCAGCTCTTCAGGGGGCAGCTATGGCTACACCTTC. Protein product: CASSSSGGSYGYTF. Complete variable domain (other parts from reference TRBV7-2 and TRBJ1-2): GAGVSQSPSNKVTEKGKDVELRCDPISGHTALYWYRQSLGQGLEFLIYFQGNSAPDKSGLPSDRFSAERTGGSVSTLTIQRTQQEDSAVYLCASSSSGGSYGYTFGSGTRLTVV.

In this sample, this clone is medium-sized (0.01 to 0.1%). This rearrangement joins TRBV6-5 to TRBJ1-5; D may be TRBD1 (5 bases). Germline loops: CDR1 MNHEY, CDR2 SVGAGI. Trimming stripped 6 bases from V and 13 bases from J, with 19 bases between. CDR3 size: 13 residues. CDR3 DNA sequence: TGTGCCAGCAGGACCCTTGACAGCATCCTACAGCATTTT. As protein: CASRTLDSILQHF.

The chain's CDR3 is CASSLATNEKLFF. In DNA form, the CDR3 reads TGCGCCAGCAGCTTAGCAACTAATGAAAAACTGTTTTTT. The genes are TRBV5-1 and TRBJ1-4; D remains ambiguous. The V and J ends lost 2 bases and 0 bases respectively, with 2 bases between them. The germline V gene encodes CDR1 SGHRS and CDR2 YFSETQ. The length of the CDR3 is 13 residues.

This chain joins TRBV5-1 and TRBJ2-7; D is undetermined. CDR1 SGHRS and CDR2 YFSETQ come from the germline V gene. CDR3 length equals 11 residues. The V end lost 0 bases, the J end lost 5 bases, and 3 bases lay between the germline ends. The CDR3 spells CASSLADEQYF. The DNA of the CDR3 is TGCGCCAGCAGCTTGGCAGACGAGCAGTACTTC.

This clone is medium-sized in the sample. The chain uses TRBV5-1 and TRBJ1-2; weak D call: TRBD1 (6 bases). This CDR3 comprises 13 residues. CDR1 is SGHRS, CDR2 YFSETQ, per germline. Trimming removed 0 bases at V and 6 bases at J, with 9 bases between. CDR3: CASSLEGVDGYTF. In DNA, the CDR3 is TGCGCCAGCAGCTTGGAGGGGGTAGATGGCTACACCTTC.

The chain links TRBV2 to TRBJ2-7, with TRBD2 identical over 12 bases. CDR1 is SNHLY, CDR2 FYNNEI, per germline. Losses at the gene ends were 0 bases for V and 0 bases for J; bases not matched to a gene: 3. The CDR3 extends over 17 amino acids. Here the CDR3 DNA reads TGTGCCAGCAGTGAAGCGGGGACTAGCGGGCTCTCCTACGAGCAGTACTTC. Translating gives CASSEAGTSGLSYEQYF.

This clone came up once. The J gene is TRBJ2-7, the V gene TRBV4-2, with TRBD2 matching over 12 bases. V gave up 0 bases and J gave up 3 bases; unmatched junction bases: 3. From germline, CDR1 is LGHNA and CDR2 YNFKEQ. CDR3 size: 16 residues. The CDR3 DNA reads as TGTGCCAGCAGCCAAGATCAGACTAGCGGGAGCTACGAGCAGTACTTC. Its protein is CASSQDQTSGSYEQYF.

This clone is labeled as medium-sized. The chain couples TRBV5-8 to TRBJ1-5, with 7 nucleotides matching TRBD1. With V trimmed by 2 bases and J by 0 bases, 2 bases remained unmatched. CDR1 SGHTS and CDR2 YDEGEE come from the germline V gene. This CDR3 has 15 amino acids. The DNA of the CDR3 is TGTGCCAGCAGCTTACAGGGGTTTAGCAATCAGCCCCAGCATTTT. This sequence encodes CASSLQGFSNQPQHF.